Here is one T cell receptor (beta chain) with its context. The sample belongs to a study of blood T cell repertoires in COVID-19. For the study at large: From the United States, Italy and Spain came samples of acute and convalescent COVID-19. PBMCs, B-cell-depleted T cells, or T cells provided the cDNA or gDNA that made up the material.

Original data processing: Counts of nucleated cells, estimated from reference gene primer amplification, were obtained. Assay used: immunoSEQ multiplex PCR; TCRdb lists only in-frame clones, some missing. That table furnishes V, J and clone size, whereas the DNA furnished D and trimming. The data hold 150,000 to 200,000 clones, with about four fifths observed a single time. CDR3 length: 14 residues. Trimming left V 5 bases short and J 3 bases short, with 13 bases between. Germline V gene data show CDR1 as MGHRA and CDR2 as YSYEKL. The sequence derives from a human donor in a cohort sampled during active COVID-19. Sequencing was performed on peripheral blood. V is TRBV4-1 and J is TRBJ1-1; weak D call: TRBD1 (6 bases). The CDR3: CASSFPGDHTEAFF. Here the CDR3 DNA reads TGCGCCAGCAGCTTCCCAGGGGATCACACTGAAGCTTTCTTT.